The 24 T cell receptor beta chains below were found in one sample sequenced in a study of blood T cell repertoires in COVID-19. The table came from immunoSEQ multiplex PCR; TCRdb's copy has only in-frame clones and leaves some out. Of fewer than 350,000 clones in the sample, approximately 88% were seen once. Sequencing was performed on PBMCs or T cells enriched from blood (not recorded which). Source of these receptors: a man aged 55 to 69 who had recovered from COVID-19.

The CDR3 loop reads CASRRTGGGVYEQYF. In DNA form, the CDR3 reads TGTGCCAGCAGGAGGACAGGGGGCGGTGTCTACGAGCAGTACTTC. The chain carries TRBV5-6 and TRBJ2-7; TRBD1 matches at 11 bases. This CDR3 contains 15 residues. Germline CDR1 SGHDT, CDR2 YYEEEE. Trimming removed 5 bases from V and 3 bases from J; junction bases left unmatched: 7.

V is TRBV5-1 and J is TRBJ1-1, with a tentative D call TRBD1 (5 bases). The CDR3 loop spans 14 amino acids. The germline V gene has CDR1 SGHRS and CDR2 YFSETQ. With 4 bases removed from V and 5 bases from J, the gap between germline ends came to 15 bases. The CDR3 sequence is CASSPTLGGTEAFF. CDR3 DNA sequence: TGCGCCAGCAGCCCGACTTTGGGGGGAACTGAAGCTTTCTTT.

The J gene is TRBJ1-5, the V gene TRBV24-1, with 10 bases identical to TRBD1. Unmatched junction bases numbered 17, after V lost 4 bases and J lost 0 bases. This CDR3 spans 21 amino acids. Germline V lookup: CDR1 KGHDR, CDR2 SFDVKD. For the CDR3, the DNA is TGTGCCACCAGTGAGTCTGTACTCCGGGACAGGGGCTTTTATAGCAATCAGCCCCAGCATTTT. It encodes CATSESVLRDRGFYSNQPQHF.

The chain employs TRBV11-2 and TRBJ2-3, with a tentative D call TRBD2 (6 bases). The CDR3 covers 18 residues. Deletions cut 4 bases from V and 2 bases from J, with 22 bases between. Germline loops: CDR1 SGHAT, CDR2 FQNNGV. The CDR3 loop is CASSSRGAGSGITDTQYF. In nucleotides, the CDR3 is TGTGCCAGCAGCTCTAGAGGGGCGGGAAGCGGAATCACAGATACGCAGTATTTT.

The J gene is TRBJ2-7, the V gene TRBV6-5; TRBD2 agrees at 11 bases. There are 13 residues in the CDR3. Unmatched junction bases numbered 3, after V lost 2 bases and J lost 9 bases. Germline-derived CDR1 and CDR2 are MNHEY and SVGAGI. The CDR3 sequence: CASSYTSGSRQYF. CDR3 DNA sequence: TGTGCCAGCAGTTACACTAGCGGGAGCAGGCAGTACTTC.

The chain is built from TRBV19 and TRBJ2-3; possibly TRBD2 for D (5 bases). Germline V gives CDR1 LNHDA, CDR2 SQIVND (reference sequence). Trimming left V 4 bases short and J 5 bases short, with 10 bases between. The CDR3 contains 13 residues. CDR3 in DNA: TGTGCCAGTAGTAAGCCTAGCCAAGATACGCAGTATTTT. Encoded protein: CASSKPSQDTQYF.

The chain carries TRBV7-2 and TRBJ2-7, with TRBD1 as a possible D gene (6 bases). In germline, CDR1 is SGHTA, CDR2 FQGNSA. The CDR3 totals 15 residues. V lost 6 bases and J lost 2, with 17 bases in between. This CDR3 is CASSLQGIRTYEQYF. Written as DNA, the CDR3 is TGTGCCAGCAGTCTTCAGGGGATTAGAACCTACGAGCAGTACTTC.

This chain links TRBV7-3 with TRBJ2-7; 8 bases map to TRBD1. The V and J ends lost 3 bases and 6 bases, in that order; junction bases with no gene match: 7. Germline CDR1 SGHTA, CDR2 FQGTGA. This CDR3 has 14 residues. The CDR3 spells CASSLLRTGSEQYF. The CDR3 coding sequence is TGTGCCAGCAGCTTGTTAAGGACAGGGAGCGAGCAGTACTTC.

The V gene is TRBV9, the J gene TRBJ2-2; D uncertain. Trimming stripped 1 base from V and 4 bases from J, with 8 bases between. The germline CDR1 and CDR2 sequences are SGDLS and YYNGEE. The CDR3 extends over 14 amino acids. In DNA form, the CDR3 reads TGTGCCAGCAGCGTACTAGACCTCACCGGGGAGCTGTTTTTT. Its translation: CASSVLDLTGELFF. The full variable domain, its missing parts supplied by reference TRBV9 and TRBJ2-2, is DSGVTQTPKHLITATGQRVTLRCSPRSGDLSVYWYQQSLDQGLQFLIQYYNGEERAKGNILERFSAQQFPDLHSELNLSSLELGDSALYFCASSVLDLTGELFFGEGSRLTVL.

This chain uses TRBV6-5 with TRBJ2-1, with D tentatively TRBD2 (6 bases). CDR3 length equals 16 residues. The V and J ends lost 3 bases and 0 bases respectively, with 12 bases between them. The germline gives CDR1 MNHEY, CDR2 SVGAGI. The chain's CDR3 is CASSYRREFSYNEQFF. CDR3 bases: TGTGCCAGCAGTTATAGGCGGGAATTCTCCTACAATGAGCAGTTCTTC.

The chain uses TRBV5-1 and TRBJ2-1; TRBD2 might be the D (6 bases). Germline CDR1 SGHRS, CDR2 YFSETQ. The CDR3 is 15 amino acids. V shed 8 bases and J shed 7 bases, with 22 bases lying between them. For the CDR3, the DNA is TGCGCCAGTAAACCCGGACCGGGAGTGGGTAATGAGCAGTTCTTC. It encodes CASKPGPGVGNEQFF. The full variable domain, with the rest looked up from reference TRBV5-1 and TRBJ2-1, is KAGVTQTPRYLIKTRGQQVTLSCSPISGHRSVSWYQQTPGQGLQFLFEYFSETQRNKGNFPGRFSGRQFSNSRSEMNVSTLELGDSALYLCASKPGPGVGNEQFFGPGTRLTVL.

This CDR3 reads CASSLTPQGRIYEQYF. The CDR3 coding sequence is TGCGCCAGCAGCTTGACACCGCAGGGCCGAATCTACGAGCAGTACTTC. V gene TRBV5-1 combines with J gene TRBJ2-7, with D possibly TRBD1 on 5 matching bases. The germline V and J ends were trimmed by 1 base and 3 bases, with 17 bases remaining between them. The germline V gene encodes CDR1 SGHRS and CDR2 YFSETQ. CDR3 size: 16 residues. Looking up the rest from reference TRBV5-1 and TRBJ2-7 gives the full variable domain: KAGVTQTPRYLIKTRGQQVTLSCSPISGHRSVSWYQQTPGQGLQFLFEYFSETQRNKGNFPGRFSGRQFSNSRSEMNVSTLELGDSALYLCASSLTPQGRIYEQYFGPGTRLTVT.

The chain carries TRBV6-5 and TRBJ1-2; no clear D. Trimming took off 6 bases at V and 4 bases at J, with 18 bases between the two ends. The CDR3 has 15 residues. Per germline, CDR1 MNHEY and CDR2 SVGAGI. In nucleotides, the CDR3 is TGTGCCAGCAGCCCGGGAAGGAGGGAGAGCTATGGCTACACCTTC. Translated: CASSPGRRESYGYTF.

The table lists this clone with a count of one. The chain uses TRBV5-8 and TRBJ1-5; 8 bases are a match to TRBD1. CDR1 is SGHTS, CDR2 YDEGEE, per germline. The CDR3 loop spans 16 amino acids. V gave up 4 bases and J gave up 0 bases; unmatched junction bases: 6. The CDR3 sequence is CASSTGQDHSNQPQHF. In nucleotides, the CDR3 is TGTGCCAGCAGCACGGGACAGGATCATAGCAATCAGCCCCAGCATTTT. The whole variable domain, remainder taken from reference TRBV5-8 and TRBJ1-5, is EAGVTQSPTHLIKTRGQQATLRCSPISGHTSVYWYQQALGLGLQFLLWYDEGEERNRGNFPPRFSGRQFPNYSSELNVNALELEDSALYLCASSTGQDHSNQPQHFGDGTRLSIL.

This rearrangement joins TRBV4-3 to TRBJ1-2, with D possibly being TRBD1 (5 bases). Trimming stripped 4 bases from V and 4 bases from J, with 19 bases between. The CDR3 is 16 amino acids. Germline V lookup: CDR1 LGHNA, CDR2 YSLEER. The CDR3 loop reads CASSRESVGQTYGYTF. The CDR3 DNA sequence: TGCGCCAGCAGCCGAGAGTCCGTGGGGCAAACCTATGGCTACACCTTC.

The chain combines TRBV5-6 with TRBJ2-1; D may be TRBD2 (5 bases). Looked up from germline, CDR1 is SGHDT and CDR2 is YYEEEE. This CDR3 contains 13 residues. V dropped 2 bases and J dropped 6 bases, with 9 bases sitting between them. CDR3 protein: CASSFTSGNEQFF. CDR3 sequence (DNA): TGTGCCAGCAGCTTTACTAGTGGCAATGAGCAGTTCTTC.

The CDR3 DNA follows: TGTGCCAGCAGTGAGCTAGCGGAGGTAAACACAGATACGCAGTATTTT. Its protein is CASSELAEVNTDTQYF. V gene TRBV25-1 combines with J gene TRBJ2-3; 7 bases fit TRBD2. Per germline, CDR1 MGHDK and CDR2 SYGVNS. The CDR3 contains 16 residues. The ends lost 3 bases at V and 2 bases at J; junction bases unmatched: 8.

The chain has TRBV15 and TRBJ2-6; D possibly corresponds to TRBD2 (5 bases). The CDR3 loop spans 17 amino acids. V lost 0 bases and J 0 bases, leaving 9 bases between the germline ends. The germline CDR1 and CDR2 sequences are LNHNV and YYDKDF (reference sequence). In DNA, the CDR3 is TGTGCCACCAGCAGAGATGTAACTAGCTCTGGGGCCAACGTCCTGACTTTC. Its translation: CATSRDVTSSGANVLTF.

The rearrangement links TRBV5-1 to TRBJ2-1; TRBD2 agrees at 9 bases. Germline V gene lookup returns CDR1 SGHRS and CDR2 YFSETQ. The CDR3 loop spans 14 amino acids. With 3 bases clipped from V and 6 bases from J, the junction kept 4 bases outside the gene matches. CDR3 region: CASSWLAGTNEQFF. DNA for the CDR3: TGCGCCAGCAGCTGGCTAGCGGGAACCAATGAGCAGTTCTTC.

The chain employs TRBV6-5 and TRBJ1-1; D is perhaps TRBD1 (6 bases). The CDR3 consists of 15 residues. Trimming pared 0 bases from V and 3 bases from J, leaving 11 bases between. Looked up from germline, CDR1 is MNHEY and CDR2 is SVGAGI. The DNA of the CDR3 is TGTGCCAGCAGTTACTCGTCGGGGGGCTACACTGAAGCTTTCTTT. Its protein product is CASSYSSGGYTEAFF.

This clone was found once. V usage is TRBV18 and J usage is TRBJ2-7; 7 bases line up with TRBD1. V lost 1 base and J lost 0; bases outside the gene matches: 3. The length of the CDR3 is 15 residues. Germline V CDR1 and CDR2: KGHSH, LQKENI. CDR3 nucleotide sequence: TGTGCCAGCTCACCACAGGGGACAGCCTCCTACGAGCAGTACTTC. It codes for CASSPQGTASYEQYF.

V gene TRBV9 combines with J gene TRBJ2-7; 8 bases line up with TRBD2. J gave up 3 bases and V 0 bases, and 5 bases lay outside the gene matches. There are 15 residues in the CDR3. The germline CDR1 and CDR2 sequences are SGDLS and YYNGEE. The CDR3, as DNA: TGTGCCAGCAGCGTAGGTCGTAGCGGGGTCTACGAGCAGTACTTC. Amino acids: CASSVGRSGVYEQYF.

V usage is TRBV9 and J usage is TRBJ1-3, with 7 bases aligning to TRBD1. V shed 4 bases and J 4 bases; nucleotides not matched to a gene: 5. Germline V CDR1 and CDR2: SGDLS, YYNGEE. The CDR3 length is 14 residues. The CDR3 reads CASSTTGVGNTIYF. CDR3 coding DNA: TGTGCCAGCAGCACCACAGGGGTCGGAAACACCATATATTTT.

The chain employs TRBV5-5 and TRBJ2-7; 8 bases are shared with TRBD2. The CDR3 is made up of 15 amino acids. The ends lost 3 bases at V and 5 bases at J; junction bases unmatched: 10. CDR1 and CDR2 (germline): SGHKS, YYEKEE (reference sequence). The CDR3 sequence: CASSWDAGTRNEQYF. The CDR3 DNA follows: TGTGCCAGCAGCTGGGACGCCGGGACTAGGAACGAGCAGTACTTC. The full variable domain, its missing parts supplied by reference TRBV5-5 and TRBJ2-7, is DAGVTQSPTHLIKTRGQQVTLRCSPISGHKSVSWYQQVLGQGPQFIFQYYEKEERGRGNFPDRFSARQFPNYSSELNVNALLLGDSALYLCASSWDAGTRNEQYFGPGTRLTVT.